This TCR beta chain was identified during a study of monozygotic twins with cystic fibrosis (dated by TCRdb to the early 2020s). Regarding the study in general: Barcoded libraries were made from 2.5 to 3 micrograms of fragmented DNA using approximately 14 PCR cycles. The study compared TCR beta repertoires within and between 16 monozygotic twin pairs with cystic fibrosis to assess genetic influence on V and J gene usage. Made up mostly of children and adolescents, the cohort included ten female and six male twin pairs ranging in age from roughly 2.0 to 40 years, with a median of about 8.5 years. Twins were ranked among 1,000 or so cohort participants for weight-for-height and FEVPerc (FEV1 disease centile) on the day of blood sampling. Data for three of the twin pairs had already been reported earlier in a different context.

The study at large found these results: The greatest similarity to the co-twin was observed for V gene usage in 13 of 16 pairs and for J usage in 8 of 16 pairs, which suggested genetic constraints. No association turned up between shared CDR3 numbers and age, concordance or disease severity, and the cohort was small. Simpson clonality was generally low (median approximately 0.01), which suggests a naive-dominated repertoire, and clonality was higher in the most severely affected patients. Nucleotide-identical clonotype sharing was significantly higher within monozygotic CF twin pairs than between unrelated CF individuals (P = 0.000026, Mann-Whitney).

Points on this clone: Its antigen specificity is not known. Base qualities are not at hand, and no much larger clone is one base apart.

Following the manufacturer's instructions, the researchers used the immunoSEQ immune profiling system to amplify TCR beta CDR3 regions via multiplex PCR. Sequencing was performed on an Illumina NextSeq system. From the authors' description of their analysis: The immunoSEQ Analyzer platform handled processing of the sequence data, and clonality was calculated by taking the square root of Simpson's index of productive rearrangements. V and J usage similarity was measured by Jensen-Shannon distance, and CDR3 generation probabilities were computed with OLGA. Shared CDR3 sequences were searched against the immuneACCESS database (August 2020) and VDJdb (December 2020). This is the immuneACCESS table as TCRdb keeps it, with only in-frame sequences that have V and J called. A part of the clones is gone; compared with another copy, unresolved V genes explain less than half, and the rest is unexplained. That table gives V, J and clone size, and the DNA gave D and trimming. The sample profile shows 29,000 or so clones; around 81% of them were found once. The ten largest clones represent over 0.7% of the sample.

The twin pairs came from the European Cystic Fibrosis Twin and Sibling Study Cohort, which recruited patients from 150 to 200 CF clinics across 14 European countries. Both zygosity and CFTR genotype were checked in-house, and zygosity was tested with multiplex PCR across nine short tandem repeat loci. Peripheral blood was sampled from each twin, and clinical parameters were recorded on the day of blood sampling. Genomic DNA was isolated from peripheral blood cells with phenol/chloroform and kept in TE buffer at 4 degrees C. The sequencing sample was made of blood. The TCR comes from a girl aged 2-15 years with cystic fibrosis.

The CDR3 protein sequence reads: CASSPYPGTSGSSYEQYF. The sequenced DNA is TGTGCCAGCAGTCCGTACCCCGGGACTAGCGGGAGCTCCTACGAGCAGTACTTC. This receptor chain uses TRBV28 and TRBJ2-7; 14 junctional bases match TRBD2. The CDR1 and CDR2 encoded by the germline V gene are MDHEN and SYDVKM. The CDR3 measures 18 amino acids from cysteine to phenylalanine. Only the CDR3 portion is preserved as DNA: 54 bases, with reading frame beginning at the first base. After removal of 5 bases from V and 0 bases from J, the junction retains 9 bases not matched to a gene.